These 19 T cell receptor beta chains were all obtained from the same sample, sequenced in a study of CD8+CD57+ T cells in acquired aplastic anemia. The template for TCR beta VDJ and CDR3 sequence profiling was genomic DNA. TCRdb reprocessed the reads with MiXCR, giving one entry per CDR3 protein. The data contain a few hundred thousand distinct CDR3 sequences, around 82% of them seen just once; the ten biggest clones take up about two fifths. Patients who underwent sequencing had shown CD8+CD57+ cell expansion by flow cytometry. The sequenced material came from sorted CD4+, CD8+, or CD8+CD57+ T cells (not recorded which) from PBMCs. These receptors were obtained from a human donor with aplastic anemia.

Comments on this clonotype: A read error may produce the germline difference seen at one junction end. The chain joins TRBV7-2 to TRBJ2-3; the D gene is possibly TRBD2 (5 bases). Germline CDR1 and CDR2: SGHTA and FQGNSA. This CDR3 is built from 14 residues. The CDR3 DNA sequence: TGTGCCAGCAGCTTTACTCGAGACGGGGAAGCGCAGTACTTT. Translation: CASSFTRDGEAQYF.

The J gene is TRBJ2-1, the V gene TRBV15, with 7 bases aligning to TRBD2. CDR1 is LNHNV and CDR2 is YYDKDF in the germline V gene (reference sequence). The CDR3 has 14 residues. V lost 8 bases, J lost 11 bases, and 15 bases stayed unmatched. The CDR3 here is CATGRGASRDKQFF. The CDR3 DNA reads TGTGCCACCGGGAGGGGCGCCAGCCGGGATAAGCAGTTCTTC. Combining the CDR3 with reference TRBV15 and TRBJ2-1 gives the whole variable domain DAMVIQNPRYQVTQFGKPVTLSCSQTLNHNVMYWYQQKSSQAPKLLFHYYDKDFNNEADTPDNFQSRRPNTSFCFLDIRSPGLGDTAMYLCATGRGASRDKQFFGPGTRLTVL.

Notes on this clonotype: In this CDR3 the conserved last residue, phenylalanine or tryptophan, is missing, so a read error is likely. Because the CDR3's place on the DNA is in doubt, the DNA is left out and the CDR3 is given as listed by TCRdb. The chain couples TRBV9 to TRBJ2-3; the table names TRBD1, a call not compared with the DNA. The germline gives CDR1 SGDLS, CDR2 YYNGEE. Inclusive of both ends, the CDR3 amounts to 13 amino acids. The CDR3 sequence is CASSEGRAQWEKL.

This clonotype was recorded only once. The CDR3 end shows no conserved phenylalanine or tryptophan, and so a read error is likely. The DNA is omitted, as the CDR3 cannot be located on it reliably, and the CDR3 follows TCRdb's listing. CDR3 residues: CASSLGSDTQNY. The rearrangement links TRBV7-2 to TRBJ2-3. Ends included, the CDR3 has 12 residues. Germline CDR1 is SGHTA and CDR2 is FQGNSA.

As for this clonotype: The junction departs from germline at one end; a sequencing error may be responsible. The CDR3, as DNA: TGTGCCCGCAGCATAAGCCAGAAGGAGTACTTC. Its translation is CARSISQKEYF. The V gene is TRBV11-2, the J gene TRBJ2-7, with D unresolved. This CDR3 is built from 11 residues. Looked up from germline, CDR1 is SGHAT and CDR2 is FQNNGV.

This clonotype was seen just once. The rearrangement links TRBV15 to TRBJ1-1; D perhaps matches TRBD1 (5 bases). Germline CDR1 LNHNV, CDR2 YYDKDF (reference sequence). V gave up 6 bases and J gave up 3 bases, with 17 bases separating them. This CDR3 is 15 amino acids long. The CDR3 coding sequence is TGTGCCACCAGTGGGGTGGGGGGGGAAGACACTGAAGCTTTCTTT. Translating it yields CATSGVGGEDTEAFF.

With regard to this clonotype: The limits of the CDR3 on the DNA are not certain, so only TCRdb's listed CDR3 is given. This chain joins TRBV9 and TRBJ2-5; the table's D call, TRBD1, has no DNA check behind it. The CDR3 sequence runs 15 residues, both termini included. Germline V gene data show CDR1 as SGDLS and CDR2 as YYNGEE. The CDR3 protein is CASSVGKGAEVTEYF.

The table lists this clonotype with a count of one. An end of the junction differs from the germline gene, which may be a read error. The chain links TRBV7-9 to TRBJ2-3, with D tentatively TRBD2 (5 bases). This CDR3 contains 14 residues. The germline V gene encodes CDR1 SEHNR and CDR2 FQNEAQ (reference sequence). The CDR3 region is CASSLAPGELSFDF. The CDR3, as DNA: TGTGCCAGCAGCTTAGCGCCCGGGGAGCTGTCTTTTGATTTT.

The chain uses TRBV7-9 and TRBJ2-3; TRBD2 matches at 9 bases. This CDR3 is 15 amino acids long. The germline V gene has CDR1 SEHNR and CDR2 FQNEAQ (reference sequence). After removal of 3 bases from V and 13 bases from J, the junction contained 14 bases not matched to a gene. The CDR3 spells CASSFERSGGNEEYF. The CDR3 coding sequence is TGTGCCAGCAGCTTTGAAAGAAGCGGGGGGAACGAGGAGTATTTT.

Turning to this clonotype: One junction end does not reproduce the germline sequence, and a read error may be involved. The rearrangement joins TRBV9 to TRBJ2-3; D may be TRBD2 (5 bases). CDR1 SGDLS and CDR2 YYNGEE come from the germline V gene. The CDR3 spans 13 residues. The CDR3 is CASSVYGKDKNEF. The DNA of the CDR3 is TGTGCCAGCAGCGTATACGGGAAAGATAAGAATGAGTTT.

This clonotype has a handful of counts. This sequence joins TRBV7-2 and TRBJ2-3; 7 bases line up with TRBD2. The germline V gene encodes CDR1 SGHTA and CDR2 FQGNSA. This CDR3 is built from 14 residues. With 3 bases clipped from V and 8 bases from J, the junction kept 8 bases outside the gene matches. The CDR3 region has the DNA TGTGCCAGCAGCTTGACGGGAGGTCCTGCTACGCAGTATTTT. It translates to CASSLTGGPATQYF.

On this clonotype itself: Here the CDR3 omits its conserved ending phenylalanine or tryptophan, so a read error is the likely source. The DNA is omitted, as the CDR3 cannot be located on it reliably, and the CDR3 follows TCRdb's listing. V usage is TRBV7-8 and J usage is TRBJ2-3; TRBD1, the D gene given by the table, was not confirmed from the DNA. The CDR3 length is 13 residues, termini included. From germline, CDR1 is SGHVS and CDR2 FQNEAQ. This CDR3 reads CASSLAGTGDTQY.

To note about this clonotype: An end of the junction differs from the germline gene, which may be a read error. The J gene is TRBJ2-1, the V gene TRBV19; maybe TRBD2 (6 bases). The CDR3 spans 15 residues. Per the germline V gene, CDR1 is LNHDA and CDR2 is SQIVND (reference sequence). The CDR3 sequence: CASSIASEPYNEPFF. CDR3 DNA: TGTGCCAGTAGTATAGCTAGCGAGCCCTACAATGAGCCGTTCTTC.

With respect to this clonotype: An end of the junction does not agree with germline; a read error may underlie this. This rearrangement joins TRBV7-2 to TRBJ2-2; TRBD2 matches at 7 bases. The CDR3 covers 12 residues. Germline V lookup: CDR1 SGHTA, CDR2 FQGNSA. The CDR3, as DNA: TGTGCCAGCAGCTTGGTGAGGGAGGGGCTCGTTTTT. As protein: CASSLVREGLVF.

This clonotype is a singleton in its sample. The chain couples TRBV14 to TRBJ2-1; 10 bases are shared with TRBD2. V shed 2 bases and J 7 bases; nucleotides not matched to a gene: 14. CDR1 is SGHDN, CDR2 FVKESK, per germline. CDR3 length: 18 amino acids. CDR3 nucleotides: TGTGCCAGCAGCCAACGTCCTTTTACTAGCGGGGATGGGAATGAGCAGTTCTTC. Encoded protein: CASSQRPFTSGDGNEQFF.

As for this clonotype: A read error may account for a junction end that differs from germline. The J gene is TRBJ2-7, the V gene TRBV7-8; D is tentatively TRBD1 or TRBD2 (6 bases each). The CDR3 extends over 14 amino acids. Germline V gives CDR1 SGHVS, CDR2 FQNEAQ. The chain's CDR3 is CATSFGGRPDTQYF. The CDR3 DNA reads as TGTGCCACCAGCTTCGGGGGCCGACCCGATACGCAGTACTTC.

The chain carries TRBV10-3 and TRBJ2-6; D is uncertain. Looked up from germline, CDR1 is ENHRY and CDR2 is SYGVKD. V was clipped by 8 bases and J by 0 bases, with 5 bases between them. This CDR3 is 13 amino acids long. For the CDR3, the DNA is TGTGCCATCTCGGCCTCTGGGGCCAACGTCCTGACTTTC. Translated: CAISASGANVLTF.

As to this clonotype: Likely a read error: the CDR3 ends without its conserved phenylalanine or tryptophan. It is unclear where the CDR3 begins or ends on the DNA, so no DNA is shown, and the CDR3 is as TCRdb lists it. The chain combines TRBV7-2 with TRBJ2-3; the table's D call, TRBD1, has no DNA check behind it. The CDR3 is 13 residues long, ends included. CDR1 is SGHTA and CDR2 is FQGNSA in the germline V gene. The CDR3 protein is CASSLDPTGTTEV.

Note on this clonotype: The junction differs from germline at one of its ends, possibly a read error. The chain employs TRBV7-2 and TRBJ2-7, with a weak D call TRBD1 (5 bases). The CDR3 contains 14 residues. Germline CDR1 reads SGHTA; CDR2 reads FQGNSA. The CDR3 DNA sequence: TGTGCCAGCAGCGGCTGGGGCCAGGCCTACGACCAGTACTTC. It codes for CASSGWGQAYDQYF.